Each of the 21 T cell receptor beta chains below was sequenced from the same sample in a study of shared clonotypes between healthy human individuals. TCRdb's copy holds only in-frame clones and misses some; the assay was immunoSEQ multiplex PCR. The sample has some 500,000 clones, about 96% seen once. The sequenced sample consisted of naive CD4+ T cells sorted from blood. Described subset: CD45RA+ positively selected. The source of these receptors is a woman aged 25-40 years in good health.

This chain joins TRBV7-2 and TRBJ2-7, with D unclear. The V gene's germline CDR1 is SGHTA and CDR2 FQGNSA. The length of the CDR3 is 13 residues. V was shortened by 5 bases and J by 2 bases, with 10 bases between the two germline ends. Written as DNA, the CDR3 is TGTGCCAGCAGCGCGTTAGGCCCCTACGAGCAGTACTTC. As protein: CASSALGPYEQYF.

The rearrangement links TRBV7-9 to TRBJ2-5; 10 nucleotides align to TRBD2. Germline V gene lookup returns CDR1 SEHNR and CDR2 FQNEAQ (reference sequence). Trimming cost V 5 bases and J 0 bases; bases outside gene matches: 6. The CDR3 is 16 amino acids. CDR3 in DNA: TGTGCCAGCAGCCCCCCTAGCGGGAGAGACCAAGAGACCCAGTACTTC. Protein sequence: CASSPPSGRDQETQYF.

This clone occurred once. The chain joins TRBV6-5 to TRBJ1-6; no firm D call. There are 12 residues in the CDR3. Germline CDR1 MNHEY, CDR2 SVGAGI. The V gene lost 2 bases and the J gene lost 7 bases, with 3 bases spanning the gap. CDR3 amino acids: CASSYQNSPLHF. Written as DNA, the CDR3 is TGTGCCAGCAGTTACCAGAATTCACCCCTCCACTTT.

The chain links TRBV6-1 to TRBJ2-7, with a possible D match to TRBD2 (5 bases). Germline values: CDR1 MNHNS, CDR2 SASEGT. The CDR3 loop spans 12 amino acids. Trimming took off 3 bases at V and 7 bases at J, with 10 bases between the two ends. CDR3 in DNA: TGTGCCAGCAGTGAGTGGCCGGGAGAGCAGTACTTC. Translated: CASSEWPGEQYF.

V is TRBV5-4 and J is TRBJ1-5, with D unresolved. V lost 4 bases, J lost 2 bases, and 16 bases lay in between. This CDR3 comprises 16 residues. CDR1 SGHNT and CDR2 YYREEE come from the germline V gene (reference sequence). The CDR3 DNA follows: TGTGCCAGCAGCCGGATCCGGGCGGCAGGCAATCAGCCCCAGCATTTT. This gives the protein CASSRIRAAGNQPQHF.

The V call is TRBV6-1, the J call TRBJ1-5, with D perhaps TRBD1 (6 bases). Looked up from germline, CDR1 is MNHNS and CDR2 is SASEGT. Trimming cost V 7 bases and J 0 bases, with 13 bases left between them. This CDR3 contains 15 residues. The CDR3 coding sequence is TGTGCCAGCAAACAGACAGGCTATAGCAATCAGCCCCAGCATTTT. Translating gives CASKQTGYSNQPQHF.

V and J are TRBV7-6 and TRBJ1-1; D uncertain. The CDR3 extends over 14 amino acids. Germline V gives CDR1 SGHVS, CDR2 FNYEAQ. V was clipped by 0 bases and J by 4 bases, with 9 bases between them. CDR3 nucleotide sequence: TGTGCCAGCAGCTTAGCAGGGCCCGGCACTGAAGCTTTCTTT. Translating gives CASSLAGPGTEAFF. The full variable domain, rest sourced from reference TRBV7-6 and TRBJ1-1, is GAGVSQSPRYKVTKRGQDVALRCDPISGHVSLYWYRQALGQGPEFLTYFNYEAQQDKSGLPNDRFSAERPEGSISTLTIQRTEQRDSAMYRCASSLAGPGTEAFFGQGTRLTVV.

This sequence joins TRBV9 and TRBJ1-3; no definite D call. With 3 bases removed from V and 0 bases from J, the gap between germline ends came to 10 bases. This CDR3 contains 15 residues. Germline V gene sequence: CDR1 SGDLS, CDR2 YYNGEE. CDR3 residues: CASSAAGYSGNTIYF. The CDR3 nucleotides read TGTGCCAGCAGCGCCGCTGGGTACTCTGGAAACACCATATATTTT. The whole variable domain, remainder taken from reference TRBV9 and TRBJ1-3, is DSGVTQTPKHLITATGQRVTLRCSPRSGDLSVYWYQQSLDQGLQFLIQYYNGEERAKGNILERFSAQQFPDLHSELNLSSLELGDSALYFCASSAAGYSGNTIYFGEGSWLTVV.

The gene calls are TRBV2 and TRBJ2-1, with 8 positions matching TRBD2. The CDR3 length is 12 residues. CDR1 SNHLY and CDR2 FYNNEI come from the germline V gene. V shed 9 bases and J 15 bases; nucleotides not matched to a gene: 13. Written as DNA, the CDR3 is TGTGCCAGGTTAGGGCTGCGGGGGGCCTTGTTCTTC. It codes for CARLGLRGALFF.

This sequence joins TRBV28 and TRBJ2-4; 12 positions agree with TRBD1. This CDR3 comprises 14 residues. Trimming removed 6 bases from V and 14 bases from J; junction bases left unmatched: 11. Per germline, CDR1 MDHEN and CDR2 SYDVKM. The CDR3 loop is CASSQGTGGLMEYF. CDR3 bases: TGTGCCAGCAGCCAAGGGACAGGGGGCCTAATGGAGTACTTC. Full variable domain (missing parts from reference TRBV28 and TRBJ2-4): DVKVTQSSRYLVKRTGEKVFLECVQDMDHENMFWYRQDPGLGLRLIYFSYDVKMKEKGDIPEGYSVSREKKERFSLILESASTNQTSMYLCASSQGTGGLMEYFGAGTRLSVL.

The CDR3 loop is CASSPESWEGLETQYF. In nucleotides, the CDR3 is TGTGCCAGCAGCCCGGAGTCGTGGGAGGGCCTGGAGACCCAGTACTTC. This chain uses TRBV11-2 with TRBJ2-5; 7 nucleotides agree with TRBD2. The CDR3 runs to 16 residues. Unmatched junction bases numbered 14, after V lost 5 bases and J lost 5 bases. Germline lookup yields CDR1 SGHAT and CDR2 FQNNGV.

The chain combines TRBV2 with TRBJ2-5; D uncertain. The J call could be wrong; TRBJ2-7 is a better fit for the DNA end. CDR3 length: 12 residues. CDR1 and CDR2 (germline): SNHLY, FYNNEI. CDR3 in DNA: TGTGCCAGCAGTGAAGGGCCCTACGAGCAGTACTTC. Amino acid sequence: CASSEGPYEQYF.

This clone was recorded once. This chain connects TRBV7-2 to TRBJ1-6; possible D gene TRBD1, 5 bases. The CDR3 spans 15 residues. The V and J ends lost 5 bases and 7 bases respectively, with 15 bases between them. The germline V gene encodes CDR1 SGHTA and CDR2 FQGNSA. The CDR3 DNA reads TGTGCCAGCAGCCTTGCAGGGTCTACGAATTCACCCCTCCACTTT. Translation gives CASSLAGSTNSPLHF.

V is TRBV29-1 and J is TRBJ2-2; D is perhaps TRBD1 (6 bases). The length of the CDR3 is 14 residues. Per germline, CDR1 SQVTM and CDR2 ANQGSEA. The V end was cut by 6 bases, the J end by 0 bases, with 11 bases between. CDR3 in DNA: TGCAGCGTGTACCGGGACACGAACACCGGGGAGCTGTTTTTT. Residues: CSVYRDTNTGELFF.

V usage is TRBV5-1 and J usage is TRBJ2-2; TRBD1 might be the D (5 bases). V was pared by 2 bases and J by 0 bases, with 11 bases between. Germline CDR1 reads SGHRS; CDR2 reads YFSETQ. CDR3 length: 16 residues. Here the CDR3 reads CASSFFDSTNTGELFF. The CDR3 nucleotides read TGCGCCAGCAGCTTTTTTGACAGCACGAACACCGGGGAGCTGTTTTTT.

This clone was recorded once. The chain links TRBV6-5 to TRBJ1-1, with no clear D. The CDR3 loop spans 14 amino acids. Per the germline V gene, CDR1 is MNHEY and CDR2 is SVGAGI. Trimming took off 6 bases at V and 1 base at J, with 12 bases between the two ends. The CDR3 sequence: CASSAHMSNTEAFF. The CDR3 DNA sequence: TGTGCCAGCAGCGCCCATATGTCGAACACTGAAGCTTTCTTT.

This clone was picked up one time. J is TRBJ2-7 and V is TRBV11-2, with D maybe TRBD2 (6 bases). The CDR3 has 14 residues. Per germline, CDR1 SGHAT and CDR2 FQNNGV. V lost 5 bases and J lost 2, with 13 bases in between. CDR3 amino acids: CASSPASGAYEQYF. The CDR3 nucleotides read TGTGCCAGCAGCCCGGCTTCGGGAGCCTACGAGCAGTACTTC.

The rearrangement joins TRBV18 to TRBJ1-5; 7 nucleotides match TRBD1. Germline V gives CDR1 KGHSH, CDR2 LQKENI. V shed 5 bases and J 7 bases; nucleotides not matched to a gene: 11. The CDR3 is made up of 15 amino acids. For the CDR3, the DNA is TGTGCCAGCTCAGCAGACAGGGCGAGGGAGCAGCCCCAGCATTTT. Residues: CASSADRAREQPQHF.

The gene calls are TRBV27 and TRBJ2-4; TRBD2 agrees at 13 bases. This CDR3 region has 15 residues. Germline-derived CDR1 and CDR2 are MNHEY and SMNVEV (reference sequence). V lost 3 bases and J lost 8; bases outside the gene matches: 4. The CDR3 spells CASSFRTSGRDIQYF. The CDR3 bases are TGTGCCAGCAGTTTCCGGACTAGCGGGAGAGACATTCAGTACTTC.

The genes are TRBV28 and TRBJ2-7, with TRBD1 matching over 9 bases. Looked up from germline, CDR1 is MDHEN and CDR2 is SYDVKM. J gave up 2 bases and V 6 bases, and 8 bases lay outside the gene matches. CDR3 length: 15 amino acids. CDR3 region: CASRPWGQGAYEQYF. The CDR3 DNA reads as TGTGCCAGCAGACCGTGGGGACAGGGCGCCTACGAGCAGTACTTC.

V usage is TRBV5-1 and J usage is TRBJ1-3; D unclear. With 0 bases removed from V and 3 bases from J, the gap between germline ends came to 7 bases. The CDR3 is made up of 14 amino acids. The V gene's germline CDR1 is SGHRS and CDR2 YFSETQ. The CDR3 here is CASSLGSGGNTIYF. As DNA, the CDR3 is TGCGCCAGCAGCTTGGGGTCGGGTGGAAACACCATATATTTT.